A single sample is the source of the 7 T cell receptor beta chains below, sequenced in a study of patients and donors after allogeneic stem cell transplantation. TCRdb re-called the RT-PCR reads through MiXCR, storing one row per CDR3 protein. The table has about 960,000 distinct CDR3 sequences, about 20% seen once. Sample: blood, either unsorted or a sorted T cell fraction (not recorded which). The receptors were sampled from a human donor who was either an allogeneic HSCT recipient or a stem cell or donor lymphocyte infusion donor (not recorded which). It is not recorded whose cells these are; they may come from a transplant donor.

This chain connects TRBV21-1 to TRBJ2-1; TRBD1, the D gene given by the table, was not confirmed from the DNA. TRBV21-1 is termed a pseudogene. CDR3 length equals 19 residues. The CDR3 DNA follows: TGTGCCAGCAGCGCTCAGAAACTAACAGGGGTACGGTCCTACAATGAGCAGTTCTTC. It specifies CASSAQKLTGVRSYNEQFF.

The table lists this clonotype with many counts. The CDR3 sequence is CASSLQPEEKEQFF. CDR3 bases: TGCGCCAGCAGCTTGCAACCGGAGGAGAAGGAGCAGTTCTTC. The chain employs TRBV5-1 and TRBJ2-1, with a tentative D call TRBD2 (5 bases). V lost 1 base and J 10 bases, leaving 15 bases between the germline ends. The CDR3 spans 14 residues. Germline V gives CDR1 SGHRS, CDR2 YFSETQ.

The chain combines TRBV4-1 with TRBJ2-5; TRBD2 matches at 13 bases. CDR3 length equals 18 residues. The J segment lost 1 base and the V segment lost 0 bases, leaving 5 bases of the junction unmatched. CDR1 and CDR2 (germline): MGHRA, YSYEKL. The CDR3: CASSQETSGRKGQETQYF. DNA for the CDR3: TGCGCCAGCAGCCAAGAGACTAGCGGGAGGAAAGGCCAAGAGACCCAGTACTTC.

The chain joins TRBV7-2 to TRBJ2-2, with D possibly TRBD2 on 6 matching bases. Trimming removed 3 bases from V and 1 base from J, with 9 bases in between. Germline V gene data show CDR1 as SGHTA and CDR2 as FQGNSA. This CDR3 is 15 amino acids long. The CDR3 sequence is CASSLGLKNTGELFF. The CDR3 coding sequence is TGTGCCAGCAGCTTGGGACTGAAGAACACCGGGGAGCTGTTTTTT.

The chain recombines TRBV19 with TRBJ1-5; a weak D match, TRBD1 (5 bases). CDR1 LNHDA and CDR2 SQIVND come from the germline V gene (reference sequence). The CDR3 is 15 amino acids. V was cut by 5 bases and J by 6 bases, with 17 bases left in between. CDR3 amino acids: CASSLRTSRGQPQHF. In DNA form, the CDR3 reads TGTGCCAGTAGTCTCAGGACAAGTCGGGGTCAGCCCCAGCATTTT.

The chain combines TRBV20-1 with TRBJ1-2; no reliable D call. Trimming stripped 4 bases from V and 8 bases from J, with 11 bases between. Looked up from germline, CDR1 is DFQATT and CDR2 is SNEGSKA (reference sequence). The CDR3 length is 11 residues. CDR3 protein: CSATEEYGYTF. CDR3 sequence (DNA): TGCAGTGCTACGGAGGAGTACGGCTACACCTTC.

This clonotype occurred many times. The V call is TRBV12-3 or TRBV12-4, the J call TRBJ1-4, with 9 bases lining up with TRBD1. V dropped 3 bases and J dropped 5; count of bases not matched to a gene: 1. This CDR3 has 14 residues. The CDR3 region is CASSFGTGNEKLFF. DNA of the CDR3: TGTGCCAGCAGTTTCGGGACAGGGAATGAAAAACTGTTTTTT.